These T cell receptor beta chains were read from a single sample in a study of chemoradiotherapy in HPV16-positive cancers. Produced via immunoSEQ multiplex PCR; TCRdb's table is partial and in-frame only. The sample has roughly 5,800 clones; 60% to 85% are singletons. The biological material was taken from a patient who underwent chemoradiotherapy. The receptors originated from a human donor with HPV-associated anogenital cancer. The CDR3 runs from the conserved cysteine through the conserved F or W. The order of the fields is V gene, clone size, J gene, D gene, CDR3 protein, CDR3 DNA. The D gene is left open where the match is weak. Only part of the rows carry a size: once, few, many, or a class if the clone is expanded.

V gene: TRBV23-1; clone size: .; J gene: TRBJ2-7; D gene: .; CDR3 protein: CASSQSSPQLSGEQYF; CDR3 DNA: TGCGCCAGCAGTCAATCGAGTCCTCAGTTGAGTGGCGAGCAGTACTTC
V gene: TRBV7-8; clone size: .; J gene: TRBJ1-1; D gene: .; CDR3 protein: CASSLAENTEAFF; CDR3 DNA: TGTGCCAGCAGCCTCGCGGAGAACACTGAAGCTTTCTTT
V gene: TRBV11-2; clone size: .; J gene: TRBJ1-4; D gene: TRBD1; CDR3 protein: CASSLEGQRAGFANEKLFF; CDR3 DNA: TGTGCCAGCAGCTTAGAGGGACAGAGAGCCGGGTTTGCTAATGAAAAACTGTTTTTT
V gene: TRBV7-2; clone size: .; J gene: TRBJ1-5; D gene: TRBD1; CDR3 protein: CASSRTGQLSTQHF; CDR3 DNA: TGTGCCAGCAGCCGGACAGGGCAGCTGTCTACCCAGCATTTT
V gene: TRBV7-2; clone size: .; J gene: TRBJ2-1; D gene: .; CDR3 protein: CASSLDRAQFF; CDR3 DNA: TGTGCCAGCAGCTTAGACAGGGCGCAGTTCTTC
V gene: TRBV4-1; clone size: .; J gene: TRBJ1-2; D gene: TRBD1; CDR3 protein: CASSSGQGYGYTF; CDR3 DNA: TGCGCCAGCAGCTCGGGACAGGGGTATGGCTACACCTTC
V gene: TRBV28; clone size: .; J gene: TRBJ1-1; D gene: TRBD1; CDR3 protein: CASRQTGVNTEAFF; CDR3 DNA: TGTGCCAGCAGACAAACAGGGGTGAACACTGAAGCTTTCTTT
V gene: TRBV18; clone size: .; J gene: TRBJ1-5; D gene: TRBD1; CDR3 protein: CASSPRMTGSGQPQHF; CDR3 DNA: TGTGCCAGCTCACCACGGATGACAGGGAGCGGGCAGCCCCAGCATTTT
V gene: TRBV29-1; clone size: .; J gene: TRBJ2-1; D gene: .; CDR3 protein: CSVEDLTGVYSGQFF; CDR3 DNA: TGCAGCGTTGAAGATCTTACAGGTGTCTATTCGGGACAGTTCTTC
V gene: TRBV18; clone size: .; J gene: TRBJ2-5; D gene: .; CDR3 protein: CASSPRQQETQYF; CDR3 DNA: TGTGCCAGCTCACCACGACAGCAAGAGACCCAGTACTTC
V gene: TRBV14; clone size: .; J gene: TRBJ1-1; D gene: .; CDR3 protein: CASSQDQGFEAFF; CDR3 DNA: TGTGCCAGCAGCCAAGATCAGGGGTTTGAAGCTTTCTTT
V gene: TRBV2; clone size: .; J gene: TRBJ1-5; D gene: .; CDR3 protein: CASAFRVSNQPQHF; CDR3 DNA: TGTGCCAGCGCGTTCAGAGTGAGCAATCAGCCCCAGCATTTT
V gene: TRBV4-1; clone size: .; J gene: TRBJ2-1; D gene: TRBD1; CDR3 protein: CASSPRQGSYNEQFF; CDR3 DNA: TGCGCCAGCAGCCCCCGACAGGGTTCCTACAATGAGCAGTTCTTC
V gene: TRBV6-6; clone size: .; J gene: TRBJ2-5; D gene: .; CDR3 protein: CASRIESSWQYF; CDR3 DNA: TGTGCCAGCAGGATCGAGTCCTCTTGGCAGTACTTC
V gene: TRBV7-8; clone size: .; J gene: TRBJ1-5; D gene: .; CDR3 protein: CASSIVGQPQHF; CDR3 DNA: TGTGCCAGCAGCATAGTAGGGCAGCCCCAGCATTTT
V gene: TRBV7-2; clone size: once; J gene: TRBJ2-1; D gene: .; CDR3 protein: CASSLALRYNEQFF; CDR3 DNA: TGTGCCAGCAGCTTAGCGCTCCGCTACAATGAGCAGTTCTTC
V gene: TRBV6-5; clone size: .; J gene: TRBJ2-1; D gene: TRBD2; CDR3 protein: CASSYGGRDDNEQFF; CDR3 DNA: TGTGCCAGCTCCTATGGGGGGAGGGACGACAATGAGCAGTTCTTC
V gene: TRBV18; clone size: once; J gene: TRBJ1-5; D gene: .; CDR3 protein: CASSPTLSRNQPQHF; CDR3 DNA: TGTGCCAGCTCACCGACGCTGTCACGCAATCAGCCCCAGCATTTT
V gene: TRBV5-8; clone size: .; J gene: TRBJ1-1; D gene: .; CDR3 protein: CASSSFQTRNTEAFF; CDR3 DNA: TGTGCCAGCAGCTCCTTTCAGACGAGGAACACTGAAGCTTTCTTT
V gene: TRBV7-8; clone size: .; J gene: TRBJ1-5; D gene: .; CDR3 protein: CASSLWGSSNQPQHF; CDR3 DNA: TGTGCCAGCAGCTTATGGGGATCTAGCAATCAGCCCCAGCATTTT
V gene: TRBV27; clone size: .; J gene: TRBJ1-5; D gene: TRBD1; CDR3 protein: CASSLGDRRGQPQHF; CDR3 DNA: TGTGCCAGCAGTTTGGGGGACAGGAGGGGTCAGCCCCAGCATTTT
V gene: TRBV15; clone size: .; J gene: TRBJ1-3; D gene: .; CDR3 protein: CATSRRLIRGQGSSGNTIYF; CDR3 DNA: TGTGCCACCAGCAGACGACTAATCCGGGGACAAGGTTCCTCTGGAAACACCATATATTTT
V gene: TRBV28; clone size: .; J gene: TRBJ1-2; D gene: .; CDR3 protein: CASSLGVKVNYGYTF; CDR3 DNA: TGTGCCAGCAGTTTAGGTGTCAAGGTTAACTATGGCTACACCTTC
V gene: TRBV7-3; clone size: .; J gene: TRBJ2-1; D gene: .; CDR3 protein: CASRPTRDSSYNEQFF; CDR3 DNA: TGTGCCAGCAGGCCCACTAGAGACAGCTCCTACAATGAGCAGTTCTTC
V gene: TRBV27; clone size: .; J gene: TRBJ1-3; D gene: .; CDR3 protein: CASSFQGGSSGNTIYF; CDR3 DNA: TGTGCCAGCAGTTTTCAAGGGGGAAGCTCTGGAAACACCATATATTTT
V gene: TRBV9; clone size: .; J gene: TRBJ2-7; D gene: .; CDR3 protein: CASSVANQGTGEQYF; CDR3 DNA: TGTGCCAGCAGCGTAGCAAATCAGGGGACGGGCGAGCAGTACTTC
V gene: TRBV27; clone size: once; J gene: TRBJ1-2; D gene: TRBD1; CDR3 protein: CASSRDRGRGYTF; CDR3 DNA: TGTGCCAGCAGTCGGGACAGGGGGCGAGGCTACACCTTC
V gene: TRBV7-6; clone size: few; J gene: TRBJ2-3; D gene: .; CDR3 protein: CASSPLERRTDTQYF; CDR3 DNA: TGTGCCAGCAGCCCACTTGAACGGCGCACAGATACGCAGTATTTT
V gene: TRBV25-1; clone size: .; J gene: TRBJ2-5; D gene: TRBD1; CDR3 protein: CATLTGTGQETQYF; CDR3 DNA: TGTGCCACCTTGACCGGGACAGGGCAAGAGACCCAGTACTTC
V gene: TRBV6-5; clone size: .; J gene: TRBJ1-5; D gene: .; CDR3 protein: CASSTTGYSNQPQHF; CDR3 DNA: TGTGCCAGCAGTACCACAGGGTATAGCAATCAGCCCCAGCATTTT
V gene: TRBV20-1; clone size: few; J gene: TRBJ1-4; D gene: .; CDR3 protein: CSARSGGRLFF; CDR3 DNA: TGCAGTGCTAGATCGGGGGGCCGACTGTTTTTT
V gene: TRBV5-5; clone size: .; J gene: TRBJ1-1; D gene: .; CDR3 protein: CASSLGVVAFF; CDR3 DNA: TGTGCCAGCAGCTTGGGAGTGGTGGCTTTCTTT
V gene: TRBV7-9; clone size: .; J gene: TRBJ2-3; D gene: TRBD2; CDR3 protein: CASSAGLAGATDTQYF; CDR3 DNA: TGTGCCAGCAGCGCTGGACTAGCGGGGGCCACAGATACGCAGTATTTT
V gene: TRBV11-2; clone size: .; J gene: TRBJ1-1; D gene: .; CDR3 protein: CASDPVERRVKGAFF; CDR3 DNA: TGTGCCTCCGACCCTGTCGAGAGGCGCGTTAAAGGAGCTTTCTTT
V gene: TRBV6-5; clone size: few; J gene: TRBJ1-6; D gene: .; CDR3 protein: CASSFGGNRVLSPLHF; CDR3 DNA: TGTGCCAGCAGTTTTGGGGGTAATCGAGTCCTATCACCCCTCCACTTT
V gene: TRBV7-2; clone size: .; J gene: TRBJ2-3; D gene: TRBD2; CDR3 protein: CASSLGSSGGVSTDTQYF; CDR3 DNA: TGTGCCAGCAGCTTAGGGTCTAGCGGGGGCGTTAGCACAGATACGCAGTATTTT
V gene: TRBV6-5; clone size: .; J gene: TRBJ1-1; D gene: .; CDR3 protein: CASSWGVNTEAFF; CDR3 DNA: TGTGCCAGCAGTTGGGGTGTGAACACTGAAGCTTTCTTT
V gene: TRBV11-2; clone size: .; J gene: TRBJ2-2; D gene: TRBD2; CDR3 protein: CASSLSFSRGGGVGELFF; CDR3 DNA: TGTGCCAGCAGCTTATCCTTCTCGCGGGGGGGCGGTGTCGGGGAGCTGTTTTTT
V gene: TRBV6-5; clone size: .; J gene: TRBJ1-1; D gene: .; CDR3 protein: CASRRTNTEAFF; CDR3 DNA: TGTGCCAGCAGGAGAACGAACACTGAAGCTTTCTTT
V gene: TRBV6-5; clone size: .; J gene: TRBJ1-1; D gene: .; CDR3 protein: CASSYLRTQNTEAFF; CDR3 DNA: TGTGCCAGCAGTTACCTTAGGACACAGAACACTGAAGCTTTCTTT
V gene: TRBV5-4; clone size: few; J gene: TRBJ1-2; D gene: TRBD1; CDR3 protein: CASSRDSGGSGTGGYTF; CDR3 DNA: TGTGCCAGCAGCCGGGACAGCGGTGGATCGGGCACGGGAGGCTACACCTTC
V gene: TRBV19; clone size: .; J gene: TRBJ2-3; D gene: .; CDR3 protein: CASSIDSTDTQYF; CDR3 DNA: TGTGCCAGTAGTATAGATTCAACAGATACGCAGTATTTT
V gene: TRBV7-9; clone size: few; J gene: TRBJ1-2; D gene: .; CDR3 protein: CASSLRGGDIGYTF; CDR3 DNA: TGTGCCAGCAGCTTACGGGGAGGGGATATCGGCTACACCTTC
V gene: TRBV9; clone size: .; J gene: TRBJ2-1; D gene: .; CDR3 protein: CASSGVPGWGWDEQFF; CDR3 DNA: TGTGCCAGCAGCGGAGTTCCCGGGTGGGGTTGGGATGAGCAGTTCTTC
V gene: TRBV5-1; clone size: .; J gene: TRBJ1-2; D gene: TRBD1; CDR3 protein: CASSAGQGGTGYTF; CDR3 DNA: TGCGCCAGCAGCGCCGGACAGGGGGGGACCGGCTACACCTTC
V gene: TRBV13; clone size: .; J gene: TRBJ2-3; D gene: .; CDR3 protein: CASSLGGGPQRGDTQYF; CDR3 DNA: TGTGCCAGCAGCTTAGGCGGGGGGCCTCAAAGGGGGGATACGCAGTATTTT
V gene: TRBV5-8; clone size: .; J gene: TRBJ2-1; D gene: .; CDR3 protein: CASSLIAGTYNEQFF; CDR3 DNA: TGTGCCAGCAGCTTGATTGCAGGGACCTACAATGAGCAGTTCTTC
V gene: TRBV6-5; clone size: .; J gene: TRBJ1-4; D gene: .; CDR3 protein: CASRGAAGEKLFF; CDR3 DNA: TGTGCCAGCAGGGGGGCAGCCGGTGAAAAACTGTTTTTT